This TCR beta chain is from a study of CD8 T cells in Susac syndrome. Trimming at V came to 0 bases and at J to 2 bases, leaving 9 bases not matched to a gene. Germline V CDR1 and CDR2: SQVTM, ANQGSEA. The CDR3 extends over 16 amino acids. The authors carried out high-throughput sequencing of TCR beta. They applied it to CD8+ and CD4+ T cells obtained from blood. Negative isolation was used for CD8+ and CD4+ T cells and FACS enrichment for TEMRA cells. With random hexamers, roughly 0.45 to 1 ug RNA was reverse transcribed. The CDR3 of TCR beta was amplified by immunoSEQ multiplex PCR across 54 Vbeta and 13 Jbeta. TCRdb reprocessed the immunoSEQ multiplex PCR reads with MiXCR, giving one entry per CDR3 protein. The sample shows about 300,000 distinct CDR3 sequences, about 91% of them seen only once.

V and J are TRBV29-1 and TRBJ2-7, with 8 bases that match TRBD1. The origin of this receptor is a human donor with multiple sclerosis. Sequencing was done on a sample of CD8+ T cells from PBMCs. CDR3 sequence (DNA): TGCAGCGTTGAAGATCTTGGGACAGGAGGGACCTACGAGCAGTACTTC. Its translation is CSVEDLGTGGTYEQYF.